Described below is a single T cell receptor (beta chain) sequence and its context. Its target is not known. Library preparation tagged each individual cDNA molecule with a unique molecular identifier. TCRdb independently ran MiXCR on the RACE reads; one entry per CDR3 protein. The repertoire holds more than 100,000 distinct CDR3 sequences, with roughly 15% as singletons. The sample comes from a study of human T cells and chemical hapten exposure. On the study more broadly: Patch tests applied 0.01% DPC to the upper back, read at 6 days. TCR yields per sample varied mostly from small pooled library volume differences.

Time point described: patch test 1, 2 weeks after DPC sensitization. Treatment indicated: therapeutic diphenylcyclopropenone sensitization with weekly scalp DPC. Study-level points and caveats: TCRs at a frequency above 1 in 1000 stayed unchanged with DPC sensitization.

Germline V lookup: CDR1 MNHEY, CDR2 SVGAGI. V was cut by 4 bases and J by 9 bases, with 12 bases left in between. The CDR3 covers 12 residues. The sample was whole blood, taken in connection with sensitization to the hapten diphenylcyclopropenone (DPC). J is TRBJ2-5 and V is TRBV6-5; D ambiguous. The origin of this receptor is a man between 18 and 35 years old with alopecia areata. Some clones in this sample may be carry-over from other donors' samples. The CDR3 sequence is CASSSFGSAQYF. CDR3 DNA: TGTGCCAGCAGTTCCTTTGGGTCGGCCCAGTACTTC.